One and the same sample provided the 13 T cell receptor beta chains below, sequenced in a study of breast tumors, draining lymph nodes, adjacent tissues. Samples came from axillary lymph nodes draining the breast cancer. TCRdb processed the multiplex PCR reads anew with MiXCR; each CDR3 protein has one entry. The sample comprises some 120,000 distinct CDR3 sequences, approximately 20% of which are singletons, and 3% to 4% rests with the top ten. Input material: axillary lymph node tissue. The receptors originated from a female donor with breast cancer. Some clones in this sample may be carry-over from other donors' samples.

Remarks on this clonotype: An end of the junction does not agree with germline; a read error may underlie this. CDR3 coding DNA: TGTACCACCAGTGATTTGGGACTAGCGGGAACCACAGGTACGCAGTATTTT. Translating it yields CTTSDLGLAGTTGTQYF. V usage is TRBV24-1 and J usage is TRBJ2-3, with TRBD2 matching 13 bases. CDR1 KGHDR and CDR2 SFDVKD come from the germline V gene. The CDR3 has 17 amino acids.

The J gene is TRBJ1-1, the V gene TRBV2, with 7 bases matching TRBD1. The trim removed 6 bases at V and 3 bases at J, leaving 7 bases unmatched. Germline CDR1 and CDR2: SNHLY and FYNNEI. The CDR3 consists of 14 residues. CDR3 nucleotides: TGTGCCAGCAGGGGGGATGGGACAGACACTGAAGCTTTCTTT. Translated, it gives CASRGDGTDTEAFF.

About this clonotype: This may be a read error, as it is one base from a much larger clone. The chain joins TRBV7-9 to TRBJ2-5; D ambiguous. The CDR3 is made up of 14 amino acids. The V gene's germline CDR1 is SEHNR and CDR2 FQNEAQ (reference sequence). The germline V and J ends were trimmed by 3 bases and 2 bases, with 10 bases remaining between them. CDR3 protein: CASSFKTRQETQYF. The CDR3 coding sequence is TGTGCCAGCAGCTTCAAGACTCGACAAGAGACCCAGTACTTC. Full variable domain (missing parts from reference TRBV7-9 and TRBJ2-5): DTGVSQNPRHKITKRGQNVTFRCDPISEHNRLYWYRQTLGQGPEFLTYFQNEAQLEKSRLLSDRFSAERPKGSFSTLEIQRTEQGDSAMYLCASSFKTRQETQYFGPGTRLLVL.

This clonotype was recorded at least ten times. The DNA for the CDR3 is TGTGCCACCAGATTGGAAGAAAAACTGTTTTTT. This encodes CATRLEEKLFF. The J gene is TRBJ1-4, the V gene TRBV15; D gene uncertain. The CDR3 is 11 amino acids. Per germline, CDR1 LNHNV and CDR2 YYDKDF (reference sequence). V was clipped by 6 bases and J by 8 bases, with 7 bases between them.

In the case of this clonotype: The conserved closing phenylalanine or tryptophan is absent in this CDR3, likely reflecting a read error. The limits of the CDR3 on the DNA are not certain, so only TCRdb's listed CDR3 is given. This sequence joins TRBV5-1 and TRBJ2-1. The CDR3 contains 17 residues when both ends are counted. Looked up from germline, CDR1 is SGHRS and CDR2 is YFSETQ. CDR3 residues: CASSLEGSRSAYNEQSL.

This clonotype was counted at least ten times. The V and J genes are TRBV7-9 and TRBJ2-7; D is possibly TRBD1 (6 bases). Trimming stripped 6 bases from V and 5 bases from J, with 11 bases between. Germline V gives CDR1 SEHNR, CDR2 FQNEAQ (reference sequence). The length of the CDR3 is 12 residues. This chain's CDR3 is CASSFQGNEQYF. The CDR3 DNA reads as TGTGCCAGCAGTTTCCAGGGGAACGAGCAGTACTTC.

This clonotype has at least ten counts. This chain's CDR3 is CASRAGGETQYF. Here the CDR3 DNA reads TGTGCCAGCAGAGCGGGAGGCGAGACCCAGTACTTC. The chain couples TRBV6-5 to TRBJ2-5; 9 positions match TRBD2. CDR3 length equals 12 residues. Germline lookup yields CDR1 MNHEY and CDR2 SVGAGI. J gave up 5 bases and V 6 bases, and 1 base lay outside the gene matches.

This clonotype was observed at least ten times. For the CDR3, the DNA is TGTGCCAGCGGGGAGGCCATCGGTGAGCAGTTCTTC. Translation gives CASGEAIGEQFF. The chain joins TRBV3-1 to TRBJ2-1; D might be TRBD2 (6 bases). Trimming shortened V by 8 bases and J by 9 bases, and 14 bases separated the two germline ends. The CDR3 has 12 residues. Germline CDR1 and CDR2: LGHDT and YNNKEL (reference sequence).

V is TRBV27 and J is TRBJ2-1; 10 positions match TRBD2. Per the germline V gene, CDR1 is MNHEY and CDR2 is SMNVEV (reference sequence). CDR3 size: 17 residues. V shed 3 bases and J 0 bases; nucleotides not matched to a gene: 5. The CDR3, as DNA: TGTGCCAGCAGTTTGCGTAGCGGGAGGCCCTCCTACAATGAGCAGTTCTTC. The encoded protein is CASSLRSGRPSYNEQFF.

Comment on this clonotype: This could be a read error, since a much larger clone is one nucleotide away. V and J are TRBV7-2 and TRBJ2-2, with a tentative D call TRBD2 (5 bases). The CDR3 runs 14 residues. Germline loops: CDR1 SGHTA, CDR2 FQGNSA. The DNA for the CDR3 is TGTGCCAGCAGCTTAAAGGCGAACACCGGGGAGCTGTCTTTT. Translated: CASSLKANTGELSF.

Many counts were recorded for this clonotype. This rearrangement joins TRBV19 to TRBJ2-3; the D gene is possibly TRBD1 (5 bases). Trimming pared 10 bases from V and 1 base from J, leaving 12 bases between. In germline, CDR1 is LNHDA, CDR2 SQIVND (reference sequence). This CDR3 is 13 amino acids long. The CDR3 DNA reads as TGTGCCACCAGGGAACGTGGCACAGATACGCAGTATTTT. This encodes CATRERGTDTQYF.

This clonotype was counted only a few times. The J gene is TRBJ1-4, the V gene TRBV5-1, with D possibly TRBD1 on 6 matching bases. The germline V gene has CDR1 SGHRS and CDR2 YFSETQ. This CDR3 comprises 14 residues. Trimming left V 1 base short and J 6 bases short, with 10 bases between. CDR3 sequence reads: CASSLIQGYEKLFF. As DNA, the CDR3 is TGCGCCAGCAGCTTGATACAGGGCTATGAAAAACTGTTTTTT.

At least ten counts were recorded for this clonotype. An end of the junction differs from the germline gene, which may be a read error. The V and J genes are TRBV7-7 and TRBJ1-4; D not certain. The CDR3 has 13 amino acids. The V gene's germline CDR1 is SSHAT and CDR2 FNYEAQ (reference sequence). CDR3 coding DNA: TGTGCTAGCAGCTTATCCGCGGGCGAAAAACTGTTTTTT. It codes for CASSLSAGEKLFF.